This T cell receptor (beta chain) was sequenced during a study of blood T cell repertoires in COVID-19. Background on the study: The analysed material was cDNA or gDNA that came from T cells, B-cell-depleted T cells, or PBMCs.

Data came from immunoSEQ multiplex PCR; TCRdb stores just in-frame clones and leaves some out. The sample yields hundreds of thousands of clones, roughly 86% seen once. Germline V gene sequence: CDR1 SGHAT, CDR2 FQDESV (reference sequence). The CDR3 length is 15 residues. The junction had 3 bases not matched to a gene; V was cut back by 5 bases and J by 3 bases. The material sequenced was peripheral blood. The J gene is TRBJ2-7, the V gene TRBV11-1; 14 bases are a match to TRBD2. The clonotype comes from a woman younger than 45 with acute or convalescent COVID-19. The DNA for the CDR3 is TGTGCCAGCAGCATGGGACTAGCGGGAGTCTACGAGCAGTACTTC. It specifies CASSMGLAGVYEQYF.